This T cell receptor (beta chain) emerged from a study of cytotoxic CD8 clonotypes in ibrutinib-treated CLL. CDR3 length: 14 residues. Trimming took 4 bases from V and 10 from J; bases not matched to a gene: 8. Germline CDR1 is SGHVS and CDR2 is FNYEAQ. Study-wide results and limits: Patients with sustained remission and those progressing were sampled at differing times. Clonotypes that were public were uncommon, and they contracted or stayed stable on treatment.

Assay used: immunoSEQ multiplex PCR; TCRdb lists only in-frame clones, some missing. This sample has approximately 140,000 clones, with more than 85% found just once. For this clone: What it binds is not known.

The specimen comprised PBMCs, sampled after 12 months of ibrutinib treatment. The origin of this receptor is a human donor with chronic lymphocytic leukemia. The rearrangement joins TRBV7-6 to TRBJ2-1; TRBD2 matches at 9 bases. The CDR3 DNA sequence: TGTGCCAGCAGCTCGCGGGAGGGCCTTCTCGAGCAGTTCTTC. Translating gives CASSSREGLLEQFF.